This T cell receptor beta chain was recorded in a study of blood T cell repertoires in COVID-19. Study information: Sites across the United States, Italy and Spain contributed samples from acute and convalescent COVID-19.

Membership in each cohort depended on participant-reported clinical history. Authors' processing steps: Amplification from reference gene primers served as the basis for estimated nucleated cell counts. Repertoires were generated with immunoSEQ multiplex PCR, while TCRdb's copy carries only in-frame clones and drops some. That table is the source of V, J and clone size, and D and trimming were worked out from the DNA. Among around 250,000 clones listed, around 80% were seen once. The CDR3 totals 15 residues. Trimming pared 5 bases from V and 4 bases from J, leaving 16 bases between. Germline CDR1 LGHDT, CDR2 YNNKEL (reference sequence).

This sequence joins TRBV3-1 (or the pseudogene TRBV3-2) and TRBJ2-3; D possibly corresponds to TRBD2 (6 bases). The sequenced sample was PBMCs or T cells enriched from blood (not recorded which). This TCR was recovered from a young man with acute COVID-19. CDR3 sequence reads: CASSDSWRASDTQYF. CDR3 sequence (DNA): TGTGCCAGCAGCGACTCGTGGAGGGCGTCAGATACGCAGTATTTT.